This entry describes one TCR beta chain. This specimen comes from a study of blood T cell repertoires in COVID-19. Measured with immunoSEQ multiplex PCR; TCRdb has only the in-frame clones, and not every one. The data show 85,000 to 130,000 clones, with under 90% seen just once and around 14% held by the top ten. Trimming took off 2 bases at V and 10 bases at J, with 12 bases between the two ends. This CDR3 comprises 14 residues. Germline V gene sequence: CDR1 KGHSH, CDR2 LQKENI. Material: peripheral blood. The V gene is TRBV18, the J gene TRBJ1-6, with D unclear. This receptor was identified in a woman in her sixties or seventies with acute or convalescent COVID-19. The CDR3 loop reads CASSPAVRESPLHF. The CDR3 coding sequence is TGTGCCAGCTCACCAGCGGTCCGGGAGTCACCCCTCCACTTT.